The rows below give T cell receptor beta chains drawn from one sample of a study of CD8+CD57+ T cells in acquired aplastic anemia. MiXCR was run by TCRdb on the reads, yielding one entry per CDR3 protein. The table shows 120,000 or so distinct CDR3 sequences, with over 55% occurring only once. Sequencing was carried out using sorted CD4+, CD8+, or CD8+CD57+ T cells (not recorded which) from PBMCs. The receptors were gathered from a human donor with aplastic anemia. Both conserved end residues are part of each CDR3. D genes are given only for firm matches. Only some rows state a clone size, as once, few, many or a class for expanded clones.

CDR3aa,CDR3nt,d_gene,v_gene,j_gene,abundance
CASNSGQGGSTEAFF,TGTGCCAGCAATTCAGGACAGGGAGGGAGCACTGAAGCTTTCTTT,TRBD1,TRBV2,TRBJ1-1,NA
CATSDTDSHGYTF,TGTGCCACCAGTGACACCGACTCCCATGGCTACACCTTC,NA,TRBV24-1,TRBJ1-2,NA
CSVGGSGINNEQFF,TGCAGCGTTGGAGGTAGCGGGATTAACAATGAGCAGTTCTTC,TRBD2,TRBV29-1,TRBJ2-1,NA
CASRRPQTYEQYF,TGTGCCAGCAGAAGACCGCAAACCTACGAGCAGTACTTC,NA,TRBV2,TRBJ2-7,NA
CSARDGDRVEGNQPQHF,TGCAGTGCTAGAGATGGCGACAGGGTCGAGGGCAATCAGCCCCAGCATTTT,TRBD1,TRBV20-1,TRBJ1-5,NA
CATTTVGLYNEQFF,TGTGCCACCACTACCGTCGGACTCTACAATGAGCAGTTCTTC,NA,TRBV24-1,TRBJ2-1,NA
CASIGGLNTEAFF,TGTGCCAGCATCGGGGGACTGAACACTGAAGCTTTCTTT,NA,TRBV7-3,TRBJ1-1,NA
CASSQEAGGLGETQYF,TGTGCCAGCAGCCAAGAAGCGGGGGGGCTAGGAGAGACCCAGTACTTC,TRBD2,TRBV4-2,TRBJ2-5,NA
CSVMTSGSYNEQFF,TGCAGCGTGATGACTAGCGGCTCCTACAATGAGCAGTTCTTC,TRBD2,TRBV29-1,TRBJ2-1,NA
CSAREGPMNTEAFF,TGCAGTGCTAGAGAGGGGCCGATGAACACTGAAGCTTTCTTT,NA,TRBV20-1,TRBJ1-1,NA
CATSGPGTGELFF,TGTGCCACCAGTGGTCCTGGGACCGGGGAGCTGTTCTTT,NA,TRBV24-1,TRBJ2-2,NA
CASSAGLAGALRETQYF,TGTGCCAGCAGTGCAGGACTAGCGGGAGCTCTTAGGGAGACCCAGTACTTC,TRBD2,TRBV10-3,TRBJ2-5,NA
CASSLNSAYEQYF,TGTGCCAGCAGCCTAAATTCCGCCTACGAGCAGTACTTC,NA,TRBV27,TRBJ2-7,many
CATSRETGTSEQYF,TGTGCCACCAGCAGAGAGACCGGGACTAGCGAGCAGTACTTC,TRBD2,TRBV15,TRBJ2-7,NA
CSARASGDAVGELFF,TGCAGTGCTAGAGCCAGCGGGGACGCGGTCGGGGAGCTGTTTTTT,TRBD2,TRBV20-1,TRBJ2-2,NA
CASSEPGSPLHF,TGTGCCAGCAGTGAACCGGGATCACCCCTCCACTTT,NA,TRBV2,TRBJ1-6,few
CATSRVAGEGTQYF,TGTGCCACCAGCAGAGTAGCGGGAGAGGGGACCCAGTACTTC,TRBD2,TRBV15,TRBJ2-5,few
CATSDSASNTVTQYF,TGTGCCACCAGTGATTCGGCATCCAACACGGTGACCCAGTACTTC,NA,TRBV24-1,TRBJ2-5,NA
CASSPPPSRQDAGELFF,TGTGCCAGCAGCCCCCCCCCCTCTAGACAAGACGCCGGGGAGCTGTTTTTT,NA,TRBV13,TRBJ2-2,few
CASSSLGGKETQYF,TGTGCCAGCAGCTCCCTCGGGGGTAAGGAGACCCAGTACTTC,NA,TRBV7-8,TRBJ2-5,NA
CAIRDYSSYEQYF,TGTGCCATCAGGGACTACAGCTCCTACGAGCAGTACTTC,NA,TRBV10-3,TRBJ2-7,NA
CASSLRGVQPQHF,TGCGCCAGCAGCCTACGGGGCGTTCAGCCCCAGCATTTT,NA,TRBV10-1,TRBJ1-5,NA
CASSGGDTGELFF,TGTGCCAGCAGCGGGGGAGACACCGGGGAGCTGTTTTTT,NA,TRBV9,TRBJ2-2,NA
CSAKSRVRETQYF,TGCAGTGCCAAATCCCGGGTCAGGGAGACCCAGTACTTC,NA,TRBV20-1,TRBJ2-5,NA
CASSPSGANEKLFF,TGTGCCAGCAGCCCCAGTGGAGCTAATGAAAAACTGTTTTTT,NA,TRBV2,TRBJ1-4,NA
CASSSTGARNPPLHF,TGTGCCAGCAGCTCAACAGGGGCGCGAAACCCACCCCTCCACTTT,TRBD1,TRBV7-9,TRBJ1-6,few
CASSQMGAWEQYF,TGTGCCAGCAGCCAAATGGGCGCTTGGGAGCAGTACTTC,NA,TRBV14,TRBJ2-7,many
CASMVRQLYSPLHF,TGTGCCAGCATGGTCCGACAGCTTTATTCACCCCTCCACTTT,NA,TRBV2,TRBJ1-6,few
CASSYRAGNTEAFF,TGTGCCAGCAGTTACAGGGCAGGGAACACTGAAGCTTTCTTT,NA,TRBV10-3,TRBJ1-1,NA
CAISGGTGSYEQYF,TGTGCCATCAGTGGGGGGACAGGGTCCTACGAGCAGTACTTC,TRBD1,TRBV10-3,TRBJ2-7,NA
CSARSLQGNTSTDTQYF,TGCAGTGCTAGATCCCTACAGGGGAACACTAGCACAGATACGCAGTATTTT,TRBD1,TRBV20-1,TRBJ2-3,many
CSAELAGGTDTQYF,TGCAGTGCTGAGCTAGCGGGGGGCACAGATACGCAGTATTTT,TRBD2,TRBV20-1,TRBJ2-3,many
CASSIEAGPYTEAFF,TGTGCCAGTAGTATTGAGGCAGGGCCGTACACTGAAGCTTTCTTT,NA,TRBV19,TRBJ1-1,NA
CATSDLRGYEQYF,TGTGCCACCAGTGATTTGCGAGGGTACGAGCAGTACTTC,NA,TRBV24-1,TRBJ2-7,NA
CATSRARDEQFF,TGTGCCACCAGCAGAGCCCGAGATGAGCAGTTCTTC,NA,TRBV15,TRBJ2-1,NA
CASSVLSRGPVEQYF,TGTGCCAGCAGCGTACTCTCGCGGGGGCCCGTCGAGCAGTACTTC,NA,TRBV9,TRBJ2-7,many
CSVKDGNQPQHF,TGCAGCGTTAAAGACGGTAATCAGCCCCAGCATTTT,NA,TRBV29-1,TRBJ1-5,NA
CSARDIKGLPSYNEQFF,TGCAGTGCTAGAGATATAAAAGGACTTCCCTCCTACAATGAGCAGTTCTTC,NA,TRBV20-1,TRBJ2-1,NA
CASHPGLLTRAFF,TGTGCCAGCCATCCGGGCCTACTTACGAGGGCTTTCTTT,NA,TRBV7-9,TRBJ1-1,NA
CASSSTATGGTYGYTF,TGTGCCAGTAGTAGTACCGCCACAGGGGGGACCTATGGCTACACCTTC,TRBD1,TRBV19,TRBJ1-2,many
CASSDGGLTDTQYF,TGCGCCAGCAGTGATGGGGGACTGACAGATACGCAGTATTTT,NA,TRBV10-1,TRBJ2-3,NA